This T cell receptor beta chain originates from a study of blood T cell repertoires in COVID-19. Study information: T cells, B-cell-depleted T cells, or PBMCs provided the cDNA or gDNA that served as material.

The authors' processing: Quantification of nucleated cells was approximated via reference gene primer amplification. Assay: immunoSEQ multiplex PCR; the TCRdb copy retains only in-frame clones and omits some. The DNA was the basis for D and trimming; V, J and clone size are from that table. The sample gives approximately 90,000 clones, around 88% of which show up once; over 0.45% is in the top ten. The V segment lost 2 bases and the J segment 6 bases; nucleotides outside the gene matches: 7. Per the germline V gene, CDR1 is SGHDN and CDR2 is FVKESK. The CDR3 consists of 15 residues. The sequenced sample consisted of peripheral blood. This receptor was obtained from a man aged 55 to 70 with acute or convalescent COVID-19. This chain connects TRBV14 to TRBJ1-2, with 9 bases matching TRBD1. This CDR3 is CASSQPGQGSDGYTF. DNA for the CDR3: TGTGCCAGCAGCCAACCGGGACAGGGATCAGATGGCTACACCTTC.